The source of this T cell receptor (beta chain) is a study of blood T cells in healthy people across ages (dated by TCRdb to between 2014 and 2016). Broadly, across the study: In model experiments, template switching captured roughly one uniquely barcoded TCR beta cDNA molecule for every two T cells. Donors were grouped into four age groups: young (average approximately 15 years), middle-aged (under 40), aged (around 60) and long-lived (less than 85). To avoid experimental bias, donors of different ages were randomly spread across the sequencing lanes. Using the same blood draw, the study looked at two additional independent replicas of 1 million unique cDNA reads for two donors, one aged 18 to 29 and the other aged 80 or older. Using deep sequencing normalized with unique cDNA molecular identifiers, the study measured how TCR beta repertoire diversity changes with age.

Donors were about 36 systemically healthy Caucasian individuals from Russia aged 6 to 90 years. Each donor gave ten milliliters of peripheral blood, drawn into EDTA-treated Vacutainer tubes. Ficoll-Paque density-gradient centrifugation was used to isolate PBMCs, with at least 7 million per sample. Total RNA, at least 6 micrograms per sample, was extracted from PBMCs with Trizol reagent. For every donor, flow cytometry on a PBMC aliquot measured the percentage of naive CD45RAhigh/CD27high T cells. This clonotype was detected a few times. Its antigen is not yet known. Base qualities were left out, and no much larger clone turns up one base away. Broad study findings and their caveats: Estimates of total diversity based on one million sequenced T cells were regarded as lower bounds and as underestimates. Because the CMV infection status of the donors was unknown, age-related changes in expanded clonotypes may potentially have been confounded. Compared with the aged group, more naive CD4+ T cells, fewer expanded clones and increased TCR diversity were shown by the long-lived group, suggesting age selection. Observed TCR beta diversity per million T cells fell roughly linearly with age, and a significant reduction was already apparent by age roughly 40. Bulk unsorted PBMC profiling prevented conclusive comparison of naive and antigen-experienced compartments. There was a strong correlation between observed TCR beta diversity and the percentage of naive T cells measured by flow cytometry.

Library prep was done by 5' RACE. A second PCR of about 7 to 12 cycles was run with a J-beta primer mix and a sample-barcoded 5' primer. Each TCR beta cDNA molecule received a unique molecular identifier from a template-switch 5' adaptor carrying 12 random nucleotides. Each sample yielded at least 2.5 million CDR3-containing paired-end reads. All of the RNA was converted into first-strand cDNA using the Mint cDNA synthesis kit, with a TRBC-specific oligonucleotide serving as the primer. After uracil-DNA glycosylase treatment, a first 18-cycle PCR used universal primers M1SS and BC2_uni_R on all cDNA. The study's own analysis went as follows. For normalization, 1 million high-quality reads were randomly selected from each sample, with every read carrying a distinct molecular identifier. Reads with shared molecular identifiers were discarded instead of being binned into consensus sequences. MiTCR, run with a Q25 quality threshold and the strictest error-elimination algorithm, handled CDR3 identification, clonotype clustering and error correction. A nonparametric unseen species model with Euler transformation was used to estimate a lower bound on total TCR beta diversity. TCRdb took the public reads, trimmed them with fastp at Q25, ran MiXCR for clone calling and kept in-frame beta chains. Records with the same CDR3 protein are collapsed into one entry carrying the most frequent genes and DNA. TCRdb's processing, not the study's, gives the V and J calls here. The sample table contains 1.5 million to 2 million distinct CDR3 sequences; only one count was recorded for approximately 39% of them. Together, the top ten hold 20% to 25% of the sample.

The clonotype comes from a human donor in good health. The sequenced material came from blood.

The CDR3 in this case is CASSLPGGVFETQYF. The DNA sequence is as follows: TGTGCCAGCAGCTTACCCGGGGGGGTATTTGAGACCCAGTACTTC. This receptor chain uses TRBV7-9 and TRBJ2-5; 8 of the junction bases match TRBD2. Inclusive of the bounding cysteine and phenylalanine, the CDR3 is 15 residues long. Only the CDR3 region is kept as DNA, spanning 45 bases read in frame from base 1. Ends trimmed: V by 2 bases, J by 5 bases; bases unmatched to a gene: 7. Based on the germline V gene (reference sequence), the CDR1 and CDR2 sequences are SEHNR and FQNEAQ.